The T cell receptor beta chain under discussion was sequenced for a study of Graves' ophthalmopathy and Graves' hyperthyroidism. Findings and caveats of the study: Among expanded thyroid clonotypes above 0.001 frequency, most also occurred in blood.

This CDR3 is built from 15 residues. V gave up 0 bases and J gave up 4 bases; unmatched junction bases: 6. Germline V CDR1 and CDR2: MNHEY, SVGAGI. RNA transcripts were the template, and TCR beta CDR3 regions were amplified from them. Following a first-round RT-PCR that used HTBI primers, a second-round multiplex PCR was carried out. TCRdb used MiXCR to reprocess the multiplex PCR reads, holding one entry per CDR3 protein. The sample carries about 370,000 distinct CDR3 sequences, around 17% recorded once. Notes on this clonotype: Its cognate antigen is unknown.

The authors diagnosed from clinical symptoms, serum thyroxine, TRAb, thyroid ultrasound and orbital computed tomography. The origin of this receptor is a young woman with Graves' ophthalmopathy. The chain combines TRBV6-5 with TRBJ2-7, with 7 bases matching TRBD2. Sequencing was carried out using peripheral blood. CDR3 sequence reads: CASSYSGAGTYEQYF. The CDR3 DNA is TGTGCCAGCAGTTACTCTGGAGCGGGAACGTACGAGCAGTACTTC.